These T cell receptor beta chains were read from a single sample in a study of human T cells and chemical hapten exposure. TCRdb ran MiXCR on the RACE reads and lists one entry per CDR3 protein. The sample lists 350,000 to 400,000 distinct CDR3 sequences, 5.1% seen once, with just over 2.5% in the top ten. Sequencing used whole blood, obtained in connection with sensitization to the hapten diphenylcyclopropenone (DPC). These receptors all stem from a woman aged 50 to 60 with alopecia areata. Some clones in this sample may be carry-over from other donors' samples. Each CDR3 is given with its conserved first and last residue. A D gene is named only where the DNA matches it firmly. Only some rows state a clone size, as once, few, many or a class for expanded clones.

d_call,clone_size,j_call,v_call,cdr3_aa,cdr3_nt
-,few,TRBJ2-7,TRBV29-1,CSVPDGNSYEQYF,TGCAGCGTCCCCGACGGGAACTCCTACGAGCAGTACTTC
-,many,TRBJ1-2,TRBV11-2,CASSSGSGAGTSNYGYTF,TGTGCCAGCAGCTCCGGTTCCGGGGCAGGGACCAGCAACTATGGCTACACCTTC
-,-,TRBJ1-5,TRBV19,CASSYVNQPQHF,TGTGCCAGTAGTTACGTCAATCAGCCCCAGCATTTT
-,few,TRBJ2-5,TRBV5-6,CASSLGRRQETQYF,TGTGCCAGCAGTCTGGGACGTCGCCAAGAGACCCAGTACTTC
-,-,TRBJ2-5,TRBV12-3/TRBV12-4,CASSLDTRPQETQYF,TGTGCCAGCAGTTTGGACACTCGCCCCCAAGAGACCCAGTACTTC
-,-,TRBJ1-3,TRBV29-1,CSVEGWQGSGNTIYF,TGCAGCGTTGAAGGGTGGCAGGGCTCTGGAAACACCATATATTTT
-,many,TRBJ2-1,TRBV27,CASSLYFDQDEQFF,TGTGCCAGCAGTTTATATTTCGACCAGGATGAGCAGTTCTTC
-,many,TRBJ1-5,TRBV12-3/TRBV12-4,CASSLRQGEQPQHF,TGTGCCAGCAGTTTACGGCAGGGAGAGCAGCCCCAGCATTTT
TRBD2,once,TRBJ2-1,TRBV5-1,CASSSGTSGNLDEQFF,TGCGCCAGCAGCTCCGGGACTAGCGGGAATTTGGATGAGCAGTTCTTC
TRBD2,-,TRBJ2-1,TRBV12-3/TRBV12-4,CASSPRAGGLYNEQFF,TGTGCCAGCAGCCCCAGGGCGGGAGGGCTCTACAATGAGCAGTTCTTC
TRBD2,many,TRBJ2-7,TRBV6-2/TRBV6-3,CASSYDRTSGFYEQYF,TGTGCCAGCAGTTACGATAGGACTAGCGGATTCTACGAGCAGTACTTC
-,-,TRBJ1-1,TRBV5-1,CASSLQSGNTEAFF,TGCGCCAGCAGCTTGCAGAGTGGGAACACTGAAGCTTTCTTT
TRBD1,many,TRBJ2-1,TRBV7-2,CASSSQDRWNEQFF,TGTGCCAGCAGCTCCCAGGACAGGTGGAATGAGCAGTTCTTC
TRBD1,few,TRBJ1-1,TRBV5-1,CASSPDRARDPMNTEAFF,TGCGCCAGCAGCCCGGACAGGGCAAGGGACCCTATGAACACTGAAGCTTTCTTT
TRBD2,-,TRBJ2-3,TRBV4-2,CASSPGTSGAFSTDTQYF,TGTGCCAGCAGTCCCGGGACTAGCGGGGCCTTCAGCACAGATACGCAGTATTTT
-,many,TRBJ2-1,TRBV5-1,CASSLSLGLDNEQFF,TGCGCCAGCAGCCTCAGCTTGGGACTTGACAATGAGCAGTTCTTC
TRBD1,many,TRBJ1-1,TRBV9,CASSEGAATEAFF,TGTGCCAGCAGCGAGGGGGCCGCCACTGAAGCTTTCTTT
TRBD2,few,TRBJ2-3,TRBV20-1,CASSGGAMADTQYF,TGCGCATCTAGCGGGGGGGCGATGGCAGATACGCAGTATTTT
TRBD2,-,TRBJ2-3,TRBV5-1,CASSPLLAGATDTQYF,TGCGCCAGCAGCCCCCTTCTAGCGGGGGCCACAGATACGCAGTATTTT
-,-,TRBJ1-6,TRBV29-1,CSVKEGNSPLHF,TGCAGCGTTAAAGAGGGAAATTCACCCCTCCACTTT
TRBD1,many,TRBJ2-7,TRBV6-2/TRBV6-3,CASVQQGGFYEQYF,TGTGCCAGCGTGCAACAGGGGGGATTCTACGAGCAGTACTTC
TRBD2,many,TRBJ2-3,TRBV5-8,CASSRWVLAGSTDTQYF,TGTGCCAGCAGCAGATGGGTCCTAGCGGGAAGCACAGATACGCAGTATTTT
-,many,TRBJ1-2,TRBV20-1,CSARDRGRAPRTSYGYTF,TGCAGTGCTAGAGATCGGGGACGGGCCCCTCGGACGAGCTATGGCTACACCTTC
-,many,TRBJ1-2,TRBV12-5,CASGLRGDYGYTF,TGTGCTAGTGGTTTACGGGGGGACTATGGCTACACCTTC
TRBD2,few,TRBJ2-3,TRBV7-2,CASSPGLGLPDTQYF,TGTGCCAGCAGCCCGGGACTAGGGCTCCCAGATACGCAGTATTTT
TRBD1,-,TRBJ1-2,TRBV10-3,CATTPMTGTAAGYTF,TGTGCCACCACGCCCATGACAGGGACGGCAGCTGGCTACACCTTC
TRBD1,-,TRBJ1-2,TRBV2,CASNPDRDYGYTF,TGTGCCAGCAACCCGGACAGGGACTATGGCTACACCTTC
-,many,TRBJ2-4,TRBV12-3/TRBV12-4,CASSPASVDPQGRNIQYF,TGTGCCAGCAGCCCCGCTAGTGTCGATCCGCAGGGTCGAAACATTCAGTACTTC
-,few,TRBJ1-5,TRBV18,CASCTDRNQPQHF,TGTGCCAGCTGTACGGACCGCAATCAGCCCCAGCATTTT
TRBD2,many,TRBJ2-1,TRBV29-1,CSVPGGGEQFF,TGCAGCGTTCCGGGAGGGGGTGAGCAGTTCTTC
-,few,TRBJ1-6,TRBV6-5,CASSYYKGNSPLHF,TGTGCCAGCAGTTACTATAAGGGTAATTCACCCCTCCACTTT
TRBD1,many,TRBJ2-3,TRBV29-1,CSGGDRQTDTQYF,TGCAGCGGCGGGGACAGGCAGACAGATACGCAGTATTTT
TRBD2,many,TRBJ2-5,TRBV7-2,CASSLGLAVETQYF,TGTGCCAGCAGCTTGGGACTAGCGGTAGAGACCCAGTACTTC
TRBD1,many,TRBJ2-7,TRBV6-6,CASRAGGSYEQYF,TGTGCCAGCCGCGCAGGGGGATCCTACGAGCAGTACTTC
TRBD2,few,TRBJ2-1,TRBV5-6,CASSLAPSGGDEQFF,TGTGCCAGCAGCTTGGCTCCTAGCGGGGGGGACGAGCAGTTCTTC
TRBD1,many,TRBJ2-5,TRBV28,CASRDREVKETQYF,TGTGCCAGCAGGGACAGGGAGGTTAAAGAGACCCAGTACTTC
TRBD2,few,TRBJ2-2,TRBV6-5,CASSSAGEGAGELFF,TGTGCCAGCAGCTCAGCGGGAGAGGGAGCCGGGGAGCTGTTTTTT
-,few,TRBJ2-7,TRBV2,CASEESYEQYF,TGTGCCAGCGAGGAGTCCTACGAGCAGTACTTC
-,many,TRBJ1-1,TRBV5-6,CASSLGLLGNTEAFF,TGTGCCAGCAGCTTAGGACTCCTAGGGAACACTGAAGCTTTCTTT
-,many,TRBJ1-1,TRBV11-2,CASRFLTAEAFF,TGTGCCAGCAGATTCCTAACGGCTGAAGCTTTCTTT
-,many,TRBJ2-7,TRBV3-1,CASSLMDGPYEQYF,TGTGCCAGCAGCCTCATGGACGGACCCTACGAGCAGTACTTC
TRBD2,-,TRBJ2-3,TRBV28,CASSPGSGRDTQYF,TGTGCCAGCAGCCCCGGTAGCGGGAGAGATACGCAGTATTTT